These 30 T cell receptor beta chains originate from one sample sequenced in a study of tumor-infiltrating lymphocytes in primary liver carcinoma. The authors made TCR beta cDNA from around 500 ng total RNA with a constant-region primer. What produced the TCR beta libraries was three nested multiplex PCR rounds using slightly modified ARM-PCR. The first two PCR rounds used TRBV1-TRBV30 forward primers with a C-beta reverse primer, 10 cycles each. TCRdb re-analysed the multiplex PCR reads in MiXCR, keeping a single row per CDR3 protein. The sample yields 70,000 to 85,000 distinct CDR3 sequences, roughly two thirds seen once. Bulk tissue was left unsorted, and RNA and DNA were co-extracted from about 20-30 mg of it. What was sequenced was liver tumor tissue from sampling region 4. Subset specified: tumor region T4, right-lateral pole. The receptors were gathered from a woman in her fifties or sixties with primary liver carcinoma and hepatitis B virus infection.

Concerning this clonotype: Sequence at one end of the junction differs from germline and may be a read error. V usage is TRBV6-1 and J usage is TRBJ2-5; D may be TRBD2 (5 bases). The CDR3 is 15 amino acids. Germline assignment: CDR1 MNHNS and CDR2 SASEGT. CDR3 loop: CASSVRVSQQETQYF. The DNA for the CDR3 is TGCGCCAGCAGTGTGCGGGTCAGTCAACAAGAGACCCAGTACTTC.

As for this clonotype: The junction does not match germline at one end; this may be a read error. The J gene is TRBJ2-2, the V gene TRBV29-1; TRBD2 might be the D (6 bases). Germline V lookup: CDR1 SQVTM, CDR2 ANQGSEA. This CDR3 comprises 13 residues. The CDR3 DNA reads as TGCAGCGTCACGGGGCACTCGGGCGGGATGCTGTCTTTT. Amino acid sequence: CSVTGHSGGMLSF.

This chain connects TRBV11-2 to TRBJ2-3, with 9 bases fitting TRBD2. Germline CDR1 is SGHAT and CDR2 is FQNNGV. V lost 8 bases and J lost 6; bases outside the gene matches: 18. There are 17 residues in the CDR3. CDR3 DNA: TGTGCCAGCTCCTCCGTAGCGGGAGTGCCTAGGACGGATACGCAGTATTTT. Amino acids: CASSSVAGVPRTDTQYF.

This clonotype was picked up one time. V is TRBV12-3 or TRBV12-4 and J is TRBJ1-4; weak D call: TRBD1 (6 bases). V gave up 6 bases and J gave up 7 bases, with 15 bases separating them. CDR3 length equals 14 residues. The CDR3 DNA reads as TGTGCCAGCAGCCTCCGGCAGGGGAGTGAAAAACTGTTTTTT. It translates to CASSLRQGSEKLFF.

As regards this clonotype: One end of the junction is discordant with germline, which a read error may explain. V is TRBV11-3 and J is TRBJ2-2; D may be TRBD1 (6 bases). This CDR3 contains 14 residues. Germline V gene data show CDR1 as SGHNT and CDR2 as YENEEA. The CDR3 reads CAGRGTRATGELVF. In DNA form, the CDR3 reads TGTGCCGGCAGGGGAACTAGGGCGACCGGGGAGCTAGTTTTT.

The table lists this clonotype with a count of one. Relative to the germline gene, one junction end is altered; a read error may explain this. CDR3 sequence: CASSSRQDRGAYSGDTIHF. The CDR3 region has the DNA TGTGCCAGCAGCTCACGCCAGGACAGGGGAGCGTACTCTGGAGACACCATACATTTT. This chain links TRBV11-2 with TRBJ1-3, with 9 bases lining up with TRBD1. Per the germline V gene, CDR1 is SGHAT and CDR2 is FQNNGV. The CDR3 loop spans 19 amino acids. The entire variable domain, with the rest obtained from reference TRBV11-2 and TRBJ1-3, is as follows: EAGVAQSPRYKIIEKRQSVAFWCNPISGHATLYWYQQILGQGPKLLIQFQNNGVVDDSQLPKDRFSAERLKGVDSTLKIQPAKLEDSAVYLCASSSRQDRGAYSGDTIHFGEGSWLTVV.

A single count supports this clonotype. The rearrangement links TRBV6-5 to TRBJ2-2, with 8 bases aligning to TRBD2. The V gene's germline CDR1 is MNHEY and CDR2 SVGAGI. There are 16 residues in the CDR3. V was pared by 9 bases and J by 6 bases, with 15 bases of the junction left unmatched. The CDR3 DNA is TGTGCCAGTAGAACTGGCCTAGCGGGTTCTGCCGGGGAGCTGTTTTTT. Translating gives CASRTGLAGSAGELFF.

The J gene is TRBJ2-3, the V gene TRBV6-4, with a possible D match to TRBD2 (6 bases). The CDR3 loop spans 16 amino acids. Germline V gene lookup returns CDR1 MRHNA and CDR2 SNTAGT. The ends were cut back, 3 bases at V and 4 bases at J, with 17 bases in the middle. CDR3 protein: CASSESGGSSADTQYF. CDR3 nucleotide sequence: TGTGCCAGCAGTGAGTCTGGCGGGTCTAGCGCAGATACGCAGTATTTT.

J is TRBJ1-5 and V is TRBV18; perhaps TRBD1 as D (5 bases). This CDR3 is 13 amino acids long. Germline CDR1 reads KGHSH; CDR2 reads LQKENI. Trimming pared 5 bases from V and 7 bases from J, leaving 12 bases between. CDR3 protein: CASSSGREQPQHF. As DNA, the CDR3 is TGTGCCAGCTCATCAGGGAGGGAACAGCCCCAGCATTTT.

Remarks on this clonotype: The junction differs from germline at one of its ends, possibly a read error. This sequence joins TRBV11-1 and TRBJ2-1; D uncertain. The CDR3 length is 16 residues. Per germline, CDR1 SGHAT and CDR2 FQDESV (reference sequence). The chain's CDR3 is CVSSLAARRSYNEQLF. The CDR3 DNA follows: TGTGTCAGCAGTTTAGCTGCGCGTCGGAGCTACAATGAGCAGCTCTTC.

As for this clonotype: Compared with germline, one end of the junction differs, possibly owing to a read error. The V call is TRBV11-2, the J call TRBJ1-2; D may be TRBD1 (5 bases). This CDR3 contains 16 residues. CDR1 is SGHAT, CDR2 FQNNGV, per germline. The CDR3 is CASSLGAPEGFYSYTF. For the CDR3, the DNA is TGCGCCAGCAGCCTCGGGGCACCGGAGGGGTTCTATAGCTACACCTTC.

Concerning this clonotype itself: A junction boundary mismatches the germline segment, possibly from a read error. This chain joins TRBV4-1 and TRBJ2-5; D is perhaps TRBD1 or TRBD2 (5 bases each). The germline CDR1 and CDR2 sequences are MGHRA and YSYEKL. The CDR3 has 15 residues. The DNA of the CDR3 is TGCGCCGGCAGCCAAGATTTGGGGGATTGGGAGACCCAGTGTTTC. This codes for CAGSQDLGDWETQCF.

Turning to this clonotype: This may be a read error: a much more frequent sequence differs by one nucleotide. This sequence joins TRBV30 and TRBJ1-2, with TRBD1 matching over 7 bases. Germline V gene lookup returns CDR1 GTSNPN and CDR2 SVGIG (reference sequence). The junction had 18 bases not matched to a gene; V was cut back by 3 bases and J by 5 bases. This CDR3 is 17 amino acids long. CDR3 coding DNA: TGTGCCTGGAGCGAGACCAGAAGCAGGGGGGTCGGGTATGGCTACACCTTC. Its protein is CAWSETRSRGVGYGYTF.

On this clonotype: This may come from a read error, since a much larger clone is one base off. V gene TRBV28 combines with J gene TRBJ1-4; D not resolved. Looked up from germline, CDR1 is MDHEN and CDR2 is SYDVKM. V shed 7 bases and J shed 10 bases, with 13 bases lying between them. This CDR3 contains 12 residues. The CDR3 spells CASNPPRGKLFF. In nucleotides, the CDR3 is TGTGCCAGCAATCCCCCGAGAGGAAAACTGTTTTTT.

The chain links TRBV11-2 to TRBJ2-3; D is uncertain. The DNA end lines up better with TRBJ1-5; the J call may be wrong. Germline V lookup: CDR1 SGHAT, CDR2 FQNNGV. This CDR3 region has 13 residues. For the CDR3, the DNA is TGTGCCAGCAGTCGCCCGGCCCCAGATACGCAGCATTTT. Protein product: CASSRPAPDTQHF.

A note on this clonotype: One end of the junction fails to match germline, which may point to a read error. The chain employs TRBV4-1 and TRBJ1-1, with D possibly TRBD1 on 6 matching bases. The CDR3 contains 15 residues. Germline CDR1 MGHRA, CDR2 YSYEKL. This chain's CDR3 is CAGSQDWRGDTEVFF. CDR3 in DNA: TGCGCCGGCAGCCAAGATTGGCGAGGGGACACTGAAGTTTTCTTT.

V is TRBV11-2 and J is TRBJ2-4, with D perhaps TRBD2 (6 bases). Germline V CDR1 and CDR2: SGHAT, FQNNGV. Trimming removed 8 bases from V and 8 bases from J, with 28 bases in between. This CDR3 spans 17 amino acids. The CDR3 sequence: CASCPGRLLSRRDIQYF. In nucleotides, the CDR3 is TGTGCCAGCTGCCCAGGCAGGCTATTAAGCAGGAGGGACATTCAGTACTTC.

In its sample, this clonotype is medium-sized. The V gene is TRBV12-3 or TRBV12-4, the J gene TRBJ1-5; the D gene is possibly TRBD1 (5 bases). With 3 bases removed from V and 7 bases from J, the gap between germline ends came to 10 bases. The CDR3 sequence is 13 residues long. The CDR3 is CASSLAGRQPQHF. In DNA form, the CDR3 reads TGTGCCAGCAGTTTGGCGGGACGGCAGCCCCAGCATTTT.

In regard to this clonotype: At one of its ends the junction is not consistent with the germline gene, which may arise from a read error. This sequence joins TRBV5-4 and TRBJ1-1; D is perhaps TRBD1 (5 bases). This CDR3 region has 15 residues. Per germline, CDR1 SGHNT and CDR2 YYREEE (reference sequence). In nucleotides, the CDR3 is TGTGCCAGCAGCCCTGGACATGACCGGAACACTGAAGCTTTCTTC. Translation: CASSPGHDRNTEAFF.

This clonotype came up many times. This chain links TRBV28 with TRBJ2-7; D is ambiguous. Per germline, CDR1 MDHEN and CDR2 SYDVKM. This CDR3 has 13 amino acids. The V end was cut by 7 bases, the J end by 4 bases, with 14 bases between. This chain's CDR3 is CASTRLSIYEQYF. The CDR3 DNA is TGTGCCAGCACCCGATTAAGTATTTACGAGCAGTACTTC. Full variable domain (outside the CDR3, taken from reference TRBV28 and TRBJ2-7): DVKVTQSSRYLVKRTGEKVFLECVQDMDHENMFWYRQDPGLGLRLIYFSYDVKMKEKGDIPEGYSVSREKKERFSLILESASTNQTSMYLCASTRLSIYEQYFGPGTRLTVT.

This clonotype came up many times. The CDR3 is CAWSVTRWDTEAFF. The CDR3 DNA follows: TGTGCCTGGAGTGTGACCCGGTGGGATACTGAAGCTTTCTTT. The chain recombines TRBV30 with TRBJ1-1; D uncertain. Trimming left V 0 bases short and J 5 bases short, with 13 bases between. This CDR3 has 14 residues. In germline, CDR1 is GTSNPN, CDR2 SVGIG (reference sequence).

The rearrangement joins TRBV20-1 to TRBJ2-5; 10 positions match TRBD2. Germline assignment: CDR1 DFQATT and CDR2 SNEGSKA (reference sequence). The CDR3 has 19 residues. J was trimmed by 2 bases and V by 1 base; bases with no gene match: 16. CDR3 amino acids: CSARGWGASGSWGQETQYF. The CDR3 DNA sequence: TGCAGTGCTAGAGGGTGGGGGGCTAGCGGGAGTTGGGGGCAAGAGACCCAGTACTTC.

On this clonotype: An end of the junction differs from the germline gene, which may be a read error. This sequence joins TRBV5-1 and TRBJ1-2; TRBD1 matches at 7 bases. The germline V gene has CDR1 SGHRS and CDR2 YFSETQ. The CDR3 loop spans 14 amino acids. CDR3 DNA: TGCGTTAGCAGCTCTGAGGGACAGATCTATCGCTACACCTTC. This gives the protein CVSSSEGQIYRYTF.

On this clonotype: Mismatch with germline at one junction end may stem from a read error. V gene TRBV4-1 combines with J gene TRBJ2-2, with a possible D match to TRBD2 (5 bases). Germline values: CDR1 MGHRA, CDR2 YSYEKL. The CDR3 spans 17 residues. The CDR3 loop reads CARSQVDMGFPTGELFF. The CDR3 region has the DNA TGTGCCAGAAGCCAAGTAGACATGGGATTTCCGACCGGGGAGCTGTTCTTT.

CDR3 residues: CASSYPLDRTDTQYF. CDR3 DNA: TGTGCCAGCAGTTACCCCTTAGATAGGACAGATACGCAGTATTTT. This chain links TRBV6-2 or TRBV6-3 with TRBJ2-3; no reliable D call. V lost 2 bases to trimming and J lost 3 bases, with 12 bases between them. The CDR3 is made up of 15 amino acids. Germline CDR1 MNHEY, CDR2 SVGEGT.

CDR3 DNA sequence: TGCGCCAGCAGCCATGAATCACCGGGAGGGAGCACAGATGCACACTATTTT. Its translation is CASSHESPGGSTDAHYF. The chain couples TRBV4-1 to TRBJ2-3, with TRBD2 identical over 8 bases. This CDR3 contains 17 residues. The junction had 23 bases not matched to a gene; V was cut back by 3 bases and J by 15 bases. Germline CDR1 is MGHRA and CDR2 is YSYEKL.

Only a few counts were recorded for this clonotype. A much larger clone differs from this one at a single base, so this may be a read error. The chain joins TRBV6-5 to TRBJ1-5, with D unresolved. CDR3 length: 13 amino acids. Germline V gene sequence: CDR1 MNHEY, CDR2 SVGAGI. The CDR3 is CTSRTGPDQPQHF. For the CDR3, the DNA is TGTACCAGCAGAACTGGCCCTGATCAGCCCCAGCATTTT.

Details on this clonotype: The junction departs from the called germline gene at one end, perhaps through a read error. This chain joins TRBV6-5 and TRBJ2-1; D not resolved. This CDR3 is 16 amino acids long. Per the germline V gene, CDR1 is MNHEY and CDR2 is SVGAGI. CDR3 sequence (DNA): TGTACCAGCAGTTACCATCCAGCAGTGGATTACAATGAGCAGTTCTTC. It encodes CTSSYHPAVDYNEQFF.

This clonotype was seen ten or more times. This chain uses TRBV30 with TRBJ1-1; D is perhaps TRBD1 (6 bases). Germline V lookup: CDR1 GTSNPN, CDR2 SVGIG (reference sequence). The CDR3 totals 15 residues. Trimming removed 2 bases at V and 0 bases at J, with 13 bases between. The CDR3 DNA follows: TGTGCCTGGAGTTCACCCACAGGGTTGAACACTGAAGCTTTCTTT. Protein: CAWSSPTGLNTEAFF.

Comments on this clonotype: This may arise from a read error, as a much more abundant clone is one base away. The chain uses TRBV28 and TRBJ2-4, with TRBD1 identical over 11 bases. This CDR3 spans 21 amino acids. Per germline, CDR1 MDHEN and CDR2 SYDVKM. With V trimmed by 7 bases and J by 1 base, 21 bases remained unmatched. CDR3 sequence (DNA): TGTGCCAGCAATTTCCCGCCCCGGGACAGGGGGGGTACTGGGGCCAAAAACATTCAGTACTTC. Translation: CASNFPPRDRGGTGAKNIQYF. Filled out from reference TRBV28 and TRBJ2-4, the complete variable domain reads DVKVTQSSRYLVKRTGEKVFLECVQDMDHENMFWYRQDPGLGLRLIYFSYDVKMKEKGDIPEGYSVSREKKERFSLILESASTNQTSMYLCASNFPPRDRGGTGAKNIQYFGAGTRLSVL.